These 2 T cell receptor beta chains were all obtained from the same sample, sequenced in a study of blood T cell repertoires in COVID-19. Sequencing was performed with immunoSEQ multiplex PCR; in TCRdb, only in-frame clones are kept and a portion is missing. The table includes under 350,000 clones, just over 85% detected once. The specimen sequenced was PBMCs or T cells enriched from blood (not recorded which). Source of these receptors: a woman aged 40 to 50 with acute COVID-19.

CDR3 region: CASSLNGVNEQFF. The CDR3 nucleotides read TGTGCCAGCAGCTTAAATGGAGTCAATGAGCAGTTCTTC. J is TRBJ2-1 and V is TRBV7-2, with D unclear. From germline, CDR1 is SGHTA and CDR2 FQGNSA. The CDR3 length is 13 residues. Deletions cut 2 bases from V and 6 bases from J, with 8 bases between. The whole variable domain, filled in from reference TRBV7-2 and TRBJ2-1, reads GAGVSQSPSNKVTEKGKDVELRCDPISGHTALYWYRQSLGQGLEFLIYFQGNSAPDKSGLPSDRFSAERTGGSVSTLTIQRTQQEDSAVYLCASSLNGVNEQFFGPGTRLTVL.

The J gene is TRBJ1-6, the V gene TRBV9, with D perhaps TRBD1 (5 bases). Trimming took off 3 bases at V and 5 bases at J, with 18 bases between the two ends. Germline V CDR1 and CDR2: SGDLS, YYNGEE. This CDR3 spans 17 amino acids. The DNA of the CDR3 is TGTGCCAGCAGCGCAAGGACAAATCTTCGGAATAATTCACCCCTCCACTTT. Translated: CASSARTNLRNNSPLHF.